Each of the 13 T cell receptor beta chains below was sequenced from the same sample in a study of blood T cell repertoires in COVID-19. Method: immunoSEQ multiplex PCR; TCRdb's copy keeps in-frame clones and lacks some. The profile shows around 100,000 clones, around 90% of them singletons. Material: peripheral blood. The source of these receptors is a human donor in a cohort sampled during active COVID-19.

The V gene is TRBV6-6, the J gene TRBJ1-1; TRBD1 matches 8 bases. V shed 5 bases and J 1 base; nucleotides not matched to a gene: 6. The CDR3 has 15 residues. Germline loops: CDR1 MNHNY, CDR2 SVGAGI (reference sequence). CDR3 DNA: TGTGCCAGCAGTGAGACAGGGGTGGCGAACACTGAAGCTTTCTTT. Amino acids: CASSETGVANTEAFF.

J is TRBJ2-7 and V is TRBV6-5; weak D call: TRBD2 (5 bases). Trimming left V 8 bases short and J 1 base short, with 12 bases between. CDR3 length: 13 residues. Germline CDR1 MNHEY, CDR2 SVGAGI. The CDR3 nucleotides are TGTGCCAGCTGTAGTGGAGGATCCTACGAGCAGTACTTC. It encodes CASCSGGSYEQYF.

The gene calls are TRBV3-1 (or the pseudogene TRBV3-2) and TRBJ2-1, with TRBD2 matching over 12 bases. V shed 4 bases, J shed 3 bases, and the junction held 13 bases outside the gene matches. This CDR3 spans 19 amino acids. Germline-derived CDR1 and CDR2 are LGHDT and YNNKEL (reference sequence). The CDR3 nucleotides read TGTGCCAGCAGCCCGTGGGGGGCTAGCGGGAGGGCCGACTACAATGAGCAGTTCTTC. This sequence encodes CASSPWGASGRADYNEQFF.

In its sample, this clone was seen a few times. The chain employs TRBV18 and TRBJ1-1; 8 bases line up with TRBD1. Looked up from germline, CDR1 is KGHSH and CDR2 is LQKENI. CDR3 length equals 15 residues. Losses at the gene ends were 3 bases for V and 1 base for J; bases not matched to a gene: 4. CDR3 coding DNA: TGTGCCAGCTCACCTACGGACAGGGCGAACACTGAAGCTTTCTTT. Protein: CASSPTDRANTEAFF.

The J gene is TRBJ1-5, the V gene TRBV7-8; 8 nucleotides line up with TRBD1. The CDR3 is made up of 13 amino acids. Germline CDR1 is SGHVS and CDR2 is FQNEAQ. J was trimmed by 7 bases and V by 5 bases; bases with no gene match: 4. CDR3 amino acids: CASSHDRGQPQHF. The CDR3 bases are TGTGCCAGCAGCCACGACAGGGGACAGCCCCAGCATTTT.

This chain uses TRBV2 with TRBJ2-3; D unclear. Germline V gene sequence: CDR1 SNHLY, CDR2 FYNNEI. CDR3 size: 16 residues. The germline V and J ends were trimmed by 6 bases and 4 bases, with 20 bases remaining between them. CDR3 protein: CASSPAARSAADTQYF. DNA for the CDR3: TGTGCCAGCAGCCCCGCCGCTAGAAGCGCTGCAGATACGCAGTATTTT.

The chain links TRBV7-3 to TRBJ2-3; 9 bases fit TRBD2. The V gene end was trimmed by 2 bases and the J gene end by 3 bases; junction bases not matched to a gene: 6. The CDR3 is 16 amino acids. The V gene's germline CDR1 is SGHTA and CDR2 FQGTGA. CDR3 residues: CASSLQPSGVTDTQYF. The CDR3 DNA reads TGTGCCAGCAGCTTACAGCCTAGCGGGGTGACAGATACGCAGTATTTT.

CDR3 protein: CASSVEKRASEAFF. For the CDR3, the DNA is TGTGCCAGCAGCGTAGAAAAGAGGGCGTCTGAAGCTTTCTTT. This chain joins TRBV9 and TRBJ1-1; D remains unclear. CDR3 length equals 14 residues. The V and J ends lost 0 bases and 6 bases respectively, with 12 bases between them. Germline CDR1 reads SGDLS; CDR2 reads YYNGEE.

The V call is TRBV7-8, the J call TRBJ2-1, with 9 bases fitting TRBD2. CDR3 length: 18 residues. V lost 5 bases to trimming and J lost 4 bases; unmatched junction nucleotides: 15. Germline values: CDR1 SGHVS, CDR2 FQNEAQ. The CDR3 DNA sequence: TGTGCCAGCAGCCGAAAATTCCTAACTAGCGGGCAGTACAATGAGCAGTTCTTC. As protein: CASSRKFLTSGQYNEQFF.

V gene TRBV10-1 combines with J gene TRBJ1-1, with 8 bases lining up with TRBD1. Germline CDR1 and CDR2: WNHNN and SYGVQD (reference sequence). The length of the CDR3 is 16 residues. CDR3 sequence reads: CNLLNRGGPMNTEAFF. In nucleotides, the CDR3 is TGCAACCTACTTAACAGGGGGGGCCCCATGAACACTGAAGCTTTCTTT.

The V call is TRBV6-2 or TRBV6-3, the J call TRBJ2-1; the D gene is possibly TRBD2 (5 bases). V gave up 0 bases and J gave up 2 bases, with 8 bases separating them. The CDR3 consists of 15 residues. Germline CDR1 MNHEY, CDR2 SVGEGT. CDR3 loop: CASSYSSETYNEQFF. The CDR3 DNA sequence: TGTGCCAGCAGTTACTCTAGCGAGACCTACAATGAGCAGTTCTTC.

The chain employs TRBV9 and TRBJ2-3, with 9 nucleotides matching TRBD1. J gave up 6 bases and V 2 bases, and 1 base lay outside the gene matches. Looked up from germline, CDR1 is SGDLS and CDR2 is YYNGEE. The CDR3 is made up of 13 amino acids. The chain's CDR3 is CASSVTGGDTQYF. CDR3 in DNA: TGTGCCAGCAGCGTGACAGGGGGGGATACGCAGTATTTT.

The rearrangement joins TRBV29-1 to TRBJ1-1; D not certain. Trimming removed 3 bases from V and 12 bases from J, with 23 bases in between. CDR1 SQVTM and CDR2 ANQGSEA come from the germline V gene. CDR3 length equals 14 residues. The CDR3 protein is CSVELGAGGPGTFF. The DNA for the CDR3 is TGCAGCGTTGAGTTGGGAGCAGGAGGCCCTGGAACTTTCTTT. The full variable domain, completed using reference TRBV29-1 and TRBJ1-1, is SAVISQKPSRDICQRGTSLTIQCQVDSQVTMMFWYRQQPGQSLTLIATANQGSEATYESGFVIDKFPISRPNLTFSTLTVSNMSPEDSSIYLCSVELGAGGPGTFFGQGTRLTVV.